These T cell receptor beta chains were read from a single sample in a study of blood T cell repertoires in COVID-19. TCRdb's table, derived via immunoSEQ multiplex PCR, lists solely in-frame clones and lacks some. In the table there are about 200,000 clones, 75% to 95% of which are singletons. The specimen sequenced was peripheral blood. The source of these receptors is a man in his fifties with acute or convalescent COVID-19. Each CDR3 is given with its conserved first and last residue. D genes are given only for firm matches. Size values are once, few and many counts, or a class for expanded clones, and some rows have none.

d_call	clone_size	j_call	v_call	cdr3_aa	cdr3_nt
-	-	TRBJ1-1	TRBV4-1	CASSQPSGTPVQAFF	TGCGCCAGCAGCCAACCCTCGGGGACTCCTGTTCAAGCTTTCTTT
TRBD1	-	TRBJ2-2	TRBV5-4	CASSLGDRGGANTGELFF	TGTGCCAGCAGCTTGGGTGACAGGGGGGGAGCGAACACCGGGGAGCTGTTTTTT
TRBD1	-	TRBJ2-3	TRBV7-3	CASSLNGPGQGTDTQYF	TGTGCCAGCAGCTTAAATGGTCCGGGACAGGGCACAGATACGCAGTATTTT
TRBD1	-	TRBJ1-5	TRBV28	CASSSLGQGAYQPQHF	TGTGCCAGCAGCTCACTCGGACAGGGGGCATATCAGCCCCAGCATTTT
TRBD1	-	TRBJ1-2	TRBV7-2	CASRPTGTGYYGYTF	TGTGCCAGCAGACCAACCGGGACAGGATATTATGGCTACACCTTC
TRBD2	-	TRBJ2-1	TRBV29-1	CSVAAGVPDEQFF	TGCAGCGTTGCTGCGGGAGTTCCGGATGAGCAGTTCTTC
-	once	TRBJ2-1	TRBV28	CASSHYNEQFF	TGTGCCAGCAGTCACTACAATGAGCAGTTCTTC
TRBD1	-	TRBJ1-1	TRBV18	CASSPGQGNEAFF	TGTGCCAGCTCACCGGGACAGGGTAATGAAGCTTTCTTT
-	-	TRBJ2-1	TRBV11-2	CASSLGAVLSNEQFF	TGTGCCAGCAGCTTGGGAGCGGTTCTATCCAATGAGCAGTTCTTC
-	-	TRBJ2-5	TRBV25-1	CASTGHLSGTQYF	TGTGCCAGCACGGGACACCTATCCGGGACCCAGTACTTC
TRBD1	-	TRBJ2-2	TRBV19	CASSYETGGRTGELFF	TGTGCCAGTAGTTATGAGACAGGGGGTCGTACCGGGGAGCTGTTTTTT
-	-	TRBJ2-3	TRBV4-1	CASSQVVGVAEDTQYF	TGCGCCAGCAGCCAAGTGGTAGGGGTAGCGGAAGATACGCAGTATTTT
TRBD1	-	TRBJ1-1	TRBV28	CASSWTGQWGTEAFF	TGTGCCAGCAGTTGGACAGGGCAATGGGGCACTGAAGCTTTCTTT